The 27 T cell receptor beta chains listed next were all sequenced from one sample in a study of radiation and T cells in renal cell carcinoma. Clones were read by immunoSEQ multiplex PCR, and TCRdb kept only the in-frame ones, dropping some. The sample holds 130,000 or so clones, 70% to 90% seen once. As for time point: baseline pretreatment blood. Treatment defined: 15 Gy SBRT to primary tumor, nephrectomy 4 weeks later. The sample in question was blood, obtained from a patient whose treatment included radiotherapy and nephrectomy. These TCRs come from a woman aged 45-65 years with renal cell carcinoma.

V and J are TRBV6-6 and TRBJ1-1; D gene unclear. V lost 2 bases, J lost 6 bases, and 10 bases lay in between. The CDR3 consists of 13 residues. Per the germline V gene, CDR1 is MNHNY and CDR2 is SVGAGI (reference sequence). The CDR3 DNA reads TGTGCCAGCAGTTACCCACAACCATCTGAAGCTTTCTTT. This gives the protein CASSYPQPSEAFF.

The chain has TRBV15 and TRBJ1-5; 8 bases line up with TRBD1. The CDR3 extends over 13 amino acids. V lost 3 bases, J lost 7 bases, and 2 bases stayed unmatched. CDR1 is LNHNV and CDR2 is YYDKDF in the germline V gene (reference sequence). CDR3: CATSRDRAQPQHF. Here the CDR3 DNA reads TGTGCCACCAGCAGGGACAGGGCCCAGCCCCAGCATTTT.

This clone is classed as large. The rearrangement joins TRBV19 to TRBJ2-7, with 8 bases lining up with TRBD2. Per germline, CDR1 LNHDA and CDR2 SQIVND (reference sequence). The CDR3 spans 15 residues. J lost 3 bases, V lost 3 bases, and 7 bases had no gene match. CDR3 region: CASSIGLAGNYEQYF. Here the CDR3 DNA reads TGTGCCAGTAGTATCGGCTTAGCGGGGAACTACGAGCAGTACTTC.

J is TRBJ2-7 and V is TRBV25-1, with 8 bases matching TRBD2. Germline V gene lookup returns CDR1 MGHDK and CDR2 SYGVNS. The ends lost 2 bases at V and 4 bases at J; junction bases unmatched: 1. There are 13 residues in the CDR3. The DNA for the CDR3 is TGTGCCAGCAGTGAAGCGGGGGGATACGAGCAGTACTTC. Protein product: CASSEAGGYEQYF.

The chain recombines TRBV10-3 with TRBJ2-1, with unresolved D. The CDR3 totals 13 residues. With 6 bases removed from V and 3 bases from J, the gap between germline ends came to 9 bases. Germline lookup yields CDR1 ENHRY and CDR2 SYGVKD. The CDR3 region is CAIRENNYNEQFF. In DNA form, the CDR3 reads TGTGCCATCAGAGAAAACAACTACAATGAGCAGTTCTTC.

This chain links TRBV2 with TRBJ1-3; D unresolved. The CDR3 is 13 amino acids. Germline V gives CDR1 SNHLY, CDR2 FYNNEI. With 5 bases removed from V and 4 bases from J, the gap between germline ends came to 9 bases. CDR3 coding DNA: TGTGCCAGCAGTTCAGGCTCCGGAAACACCATATATTTT. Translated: CASSSGSGNTIYF.

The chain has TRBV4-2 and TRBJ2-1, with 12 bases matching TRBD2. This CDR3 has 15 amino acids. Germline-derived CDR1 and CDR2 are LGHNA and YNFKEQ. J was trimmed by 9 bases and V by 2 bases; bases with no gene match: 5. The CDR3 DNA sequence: TGTGCCAGCAGCCAACGACTAGCGGGAGAAGGTGAGCAGTTCTTC. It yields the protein CASSQRLAGEGEQFF.

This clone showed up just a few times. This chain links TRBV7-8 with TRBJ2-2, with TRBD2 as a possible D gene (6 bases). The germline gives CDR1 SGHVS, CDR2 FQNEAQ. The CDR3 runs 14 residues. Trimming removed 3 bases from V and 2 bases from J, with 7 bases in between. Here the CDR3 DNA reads TGTGCCAGCAGCTTGCGGGAAAACACCGGGGAGCTGTTTTTT. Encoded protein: CASSLRENTGELFF.

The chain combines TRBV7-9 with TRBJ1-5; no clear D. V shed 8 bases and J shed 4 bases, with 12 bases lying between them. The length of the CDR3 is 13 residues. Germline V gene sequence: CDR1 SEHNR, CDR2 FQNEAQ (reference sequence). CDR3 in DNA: TGTGCCAGCGAGAACAGCCCTAATCAGCCCCAGCATTTT. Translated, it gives CASENSPNQPQHF.

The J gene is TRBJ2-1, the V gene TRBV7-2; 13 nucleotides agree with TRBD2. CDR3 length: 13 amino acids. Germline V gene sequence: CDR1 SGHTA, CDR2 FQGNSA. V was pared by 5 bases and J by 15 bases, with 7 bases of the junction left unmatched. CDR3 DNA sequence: TGTGCCAGCAGCGCGTCGACTAGCGGGGGGCCGTTCTTC. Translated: CASSASTSGGPFF.

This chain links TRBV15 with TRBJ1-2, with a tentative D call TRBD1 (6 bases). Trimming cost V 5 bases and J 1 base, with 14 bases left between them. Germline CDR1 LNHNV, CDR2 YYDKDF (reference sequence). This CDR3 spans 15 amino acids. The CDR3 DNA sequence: TGTGCCACCAGCCTTGGACAGCCCAATAACTATGGCTACACCTTC. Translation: CATSLGQPNNYGYTF.

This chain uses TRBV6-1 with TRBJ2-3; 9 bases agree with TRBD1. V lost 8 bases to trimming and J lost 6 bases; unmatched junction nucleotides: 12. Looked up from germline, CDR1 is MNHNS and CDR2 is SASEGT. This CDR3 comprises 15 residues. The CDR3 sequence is CASSPLGTGSDTQYF. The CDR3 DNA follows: TGTGCCAGCTCACCGCTCGGGACAGGGTCGGATACGCAGTATTTT.

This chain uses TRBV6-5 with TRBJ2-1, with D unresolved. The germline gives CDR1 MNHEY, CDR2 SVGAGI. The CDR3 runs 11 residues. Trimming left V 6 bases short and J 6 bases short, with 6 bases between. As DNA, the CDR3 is TGTGCCAGCAGCTCCAGCAATGAGCAGTTCTTC. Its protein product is CASSSSNEQFF.

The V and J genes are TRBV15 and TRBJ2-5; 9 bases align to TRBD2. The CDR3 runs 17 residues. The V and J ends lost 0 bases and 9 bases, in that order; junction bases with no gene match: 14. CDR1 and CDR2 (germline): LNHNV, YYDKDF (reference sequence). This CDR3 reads CATSRDLASGGTGAQYF. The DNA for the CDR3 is TGTGCCACCAGCAGAGATCTGGCCAGCGGGGGGACCGGGGCCCAGTACTTC. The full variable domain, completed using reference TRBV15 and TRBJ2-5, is DAMVIQNPRYQVTQFGKPVTLSCSQTLNHNVMYWYQQKSSQAPKLLFHYYDKDFNNEADTPDNFQSRRPNTSFCFLDIRSPGLGDTAMYLCATSRDLASGGTGAQYFGPGTRLLVL.

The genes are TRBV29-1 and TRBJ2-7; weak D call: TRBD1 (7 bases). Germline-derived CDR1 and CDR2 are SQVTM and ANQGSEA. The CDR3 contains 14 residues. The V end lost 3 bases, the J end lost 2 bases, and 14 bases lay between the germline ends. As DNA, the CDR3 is TGCAGCGTTGAGAAGGCAGGGGGGACCTACGAGCAGTACTTC. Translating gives CSVEKAGGTYEQYF.

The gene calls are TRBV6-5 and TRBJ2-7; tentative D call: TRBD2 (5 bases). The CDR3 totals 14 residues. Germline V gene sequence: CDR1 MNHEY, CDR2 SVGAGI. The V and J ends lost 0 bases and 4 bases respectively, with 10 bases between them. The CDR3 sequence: CASSYSSRGYEQYF. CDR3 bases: TGTGCCAGCAGTTACTCGTCTAGAGGGTACGAGCAGTACTTC.

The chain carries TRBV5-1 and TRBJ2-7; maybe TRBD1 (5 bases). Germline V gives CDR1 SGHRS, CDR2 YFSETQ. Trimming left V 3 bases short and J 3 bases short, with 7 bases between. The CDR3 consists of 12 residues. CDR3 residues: CASSSDSYEQYF. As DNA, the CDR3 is TGCGCCAGCAGCTCCGACAGCTACGAGCAGTACTTC.

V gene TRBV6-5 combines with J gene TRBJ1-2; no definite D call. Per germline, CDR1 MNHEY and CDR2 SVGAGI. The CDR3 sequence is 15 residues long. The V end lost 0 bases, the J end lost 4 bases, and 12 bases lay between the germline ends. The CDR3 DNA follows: TGTGCCAGCAGTTACTCGATAGGTCCCCTCTATGGCTACACCTTC. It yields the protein CASSYSIGPLYGYTF.

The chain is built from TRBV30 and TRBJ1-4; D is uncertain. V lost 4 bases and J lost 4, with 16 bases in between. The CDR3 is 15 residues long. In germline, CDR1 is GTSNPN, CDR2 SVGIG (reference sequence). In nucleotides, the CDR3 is TGTGCCTGGACCCGTTTGGCGGCAGATAATGAAAAACTGTTTTTT. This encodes CAWTRLAADNEKLFF.

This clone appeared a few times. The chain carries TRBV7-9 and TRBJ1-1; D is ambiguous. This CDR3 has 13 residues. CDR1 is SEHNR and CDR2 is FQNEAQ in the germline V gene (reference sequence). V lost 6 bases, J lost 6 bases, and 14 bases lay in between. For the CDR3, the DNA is TGTGCCAGCAGGTACTTACTATACTCTGAAGCTTTCTTT. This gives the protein CASRYLLYSEAFF.

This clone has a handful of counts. The CDR3 DNA reads TGTGCCAGCAGCTCAGGACCGAACACTGAAGCTTTCTTT. Translating it yields CASSSGPNTEAFF. This rearrangement joins TRBV27 to TRBJ1-1; no clear D gene. Trimming left V 6 bases short and J 1 base short, with 9 bases between. Germline V gene data show CDR1 as MNHEY and CDR2 as SMNVEV (reference sequence). The CDR3 is 13 residues long.

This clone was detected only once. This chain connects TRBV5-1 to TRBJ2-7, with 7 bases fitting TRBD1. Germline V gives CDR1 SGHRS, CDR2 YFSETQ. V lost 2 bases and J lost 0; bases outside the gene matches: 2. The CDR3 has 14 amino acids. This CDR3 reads CASSFSGGSYEQYF. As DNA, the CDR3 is TGCGCCAGCAGCTTCTCAGGGGGCTCCTACGAGCAGTACTTC. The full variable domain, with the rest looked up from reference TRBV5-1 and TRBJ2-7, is KAGVTQTPRYLIKTRGQQVTLSCSPISGHRSVSWYQQTPGQGLQFLFEYFSETQRNKGNFPGRFSGRQFSNSRSEMNVSTLELGDSALYLCASSFSGGSYEQYFGPGTRLTVT.

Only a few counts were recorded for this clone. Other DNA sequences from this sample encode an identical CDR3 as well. The CDR3 DNA reads TGCAGTGCCGGACAGGGCAACACTGAAGCTTTCTTT. It is translated as CSAGQGNTEAFF. The gene calls are TRBV29-1 and TRBJ1-1; 8 bases agree with TRBD1. The CDR3 runs 12 residues. Germline lookup yields CDR1 SQVTM and CDR2 ANQGSEA.

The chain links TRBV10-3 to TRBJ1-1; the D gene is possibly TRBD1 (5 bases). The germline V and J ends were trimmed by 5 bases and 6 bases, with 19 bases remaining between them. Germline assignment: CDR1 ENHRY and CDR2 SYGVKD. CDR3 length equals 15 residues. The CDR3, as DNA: TGTGCCATCAGTCTGGGTCCCGCACGGGACGCTGAAGCTTTCTTT. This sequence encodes CAISLGPARDAEAFF.

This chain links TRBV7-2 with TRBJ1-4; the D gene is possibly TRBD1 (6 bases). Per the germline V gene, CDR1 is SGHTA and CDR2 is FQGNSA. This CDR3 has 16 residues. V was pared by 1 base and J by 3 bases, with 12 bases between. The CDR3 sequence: CASSLVGALANEKLFF. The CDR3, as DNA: TGTGCCAGCAGCTTAGTGGGGGCGCTGGCTAATGAAAAACTGTTTTTT.

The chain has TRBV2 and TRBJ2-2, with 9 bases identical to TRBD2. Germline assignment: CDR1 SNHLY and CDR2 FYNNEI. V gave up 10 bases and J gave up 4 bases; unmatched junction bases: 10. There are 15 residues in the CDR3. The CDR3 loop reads CATTGREGITGELFF. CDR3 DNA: TGTGCCACGACGGGGCGGGAGGGCATCACCGGGGAGCTGTTTTTT.

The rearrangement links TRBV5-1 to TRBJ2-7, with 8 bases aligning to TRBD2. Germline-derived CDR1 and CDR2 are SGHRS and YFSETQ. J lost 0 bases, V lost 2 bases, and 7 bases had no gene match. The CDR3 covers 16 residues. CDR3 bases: TGCGCCAGCAGCTTTTCTGGCGGGGGGAGCTCCTACGAGCAGTACTTC. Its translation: CASSFSGGGSSYEQYF.